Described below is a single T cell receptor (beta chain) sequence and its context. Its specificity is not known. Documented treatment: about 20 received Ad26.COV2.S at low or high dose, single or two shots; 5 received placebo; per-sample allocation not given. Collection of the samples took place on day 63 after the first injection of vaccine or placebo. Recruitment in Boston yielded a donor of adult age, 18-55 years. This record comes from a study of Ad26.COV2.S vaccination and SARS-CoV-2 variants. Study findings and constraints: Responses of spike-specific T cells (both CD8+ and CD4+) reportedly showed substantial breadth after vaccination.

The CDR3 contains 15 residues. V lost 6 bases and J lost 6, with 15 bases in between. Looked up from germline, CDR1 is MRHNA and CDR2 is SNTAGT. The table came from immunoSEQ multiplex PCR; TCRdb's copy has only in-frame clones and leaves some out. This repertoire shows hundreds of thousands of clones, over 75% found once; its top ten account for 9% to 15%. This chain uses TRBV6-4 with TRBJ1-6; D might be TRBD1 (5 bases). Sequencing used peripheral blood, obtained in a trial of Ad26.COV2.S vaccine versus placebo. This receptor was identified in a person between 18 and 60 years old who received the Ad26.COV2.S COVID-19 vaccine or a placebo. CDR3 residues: CASSLTAGGNSPLHF. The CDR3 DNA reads TGTGCCAGCAGCCTGACAGCGGGGGGTAATTCACCCCTCCACTTT.